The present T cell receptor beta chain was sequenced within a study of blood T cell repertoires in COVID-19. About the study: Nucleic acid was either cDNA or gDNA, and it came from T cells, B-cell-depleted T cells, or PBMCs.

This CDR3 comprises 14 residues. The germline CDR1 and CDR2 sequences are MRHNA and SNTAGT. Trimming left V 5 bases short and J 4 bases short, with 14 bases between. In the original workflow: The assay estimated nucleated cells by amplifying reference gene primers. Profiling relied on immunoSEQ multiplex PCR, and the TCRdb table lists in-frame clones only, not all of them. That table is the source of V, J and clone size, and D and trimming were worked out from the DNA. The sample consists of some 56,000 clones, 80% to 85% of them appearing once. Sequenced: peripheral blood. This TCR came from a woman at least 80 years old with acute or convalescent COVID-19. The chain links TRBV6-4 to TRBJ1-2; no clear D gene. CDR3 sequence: CASSPDLGPYGYTF. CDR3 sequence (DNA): TGTGCCAGCAGTCCAGACCTAGGCCCCTATGGCTACACCTTC.